Included here is one T cell receptor beta chain sequence, with context. Its antigen is unknown. The primer mix had 60 Vbeta and 13 Jbeta primers. Libraries were prepared by immunoSEQ multiplex PCR; TCRdb keeps only in-frame clonotypes and omits some of them. The sample gives approximately 100,000 clones, around 64% of which show up once; 3.2% is in the top ten. The germline V and J ends were trimmed by 4 bases and 3 bases, with 12 bases remaining between them. The CDR3 is 14 amino acids. Germline V gives CDR1 MDHEN, CDR2 SYDVKM. The data derive from a study of cytomegalovirus exposure and HLA in healthy donors. Broader study findings: CMV serostatus stood as the only immune exposure information on hand. A later analysis found that most CMV-associated TCR beta chains appeared HLA-restricted. Across donors, sequencing depth was assumed by presence/absence analyses to be roughly uniform. The authors listed some 160 TCR beta chains as cytomegalovirus-associated.

The sequence came from a man in his sixties in good health and CMV-seronegative. Material for sequencing was PBMCs. This chain uses TRBV28 with TRBJ1-1; maybe TRBD1 (5 bases). CDR3 bases: TGTGCCAGCAGTTGGGCGGGGCTTTACACTGAAGCTTTCTTT. This gives the protein CASSWAGLYTEAFF.